This is a list of T cell receptor beta chains from one sample in a study of blood T cell repertoires in COVID-19. The data were produced by immunoSEQ multiplex PCR, yet TCRdb's version contains in-frame clones alone and is incomplete. The table has fewer than 200,000 clones, more than 85% seen once; the top ten hold 20% to 25%. The material sequenced was PBMCs or T cells enriched from blood (not recorded which). The receptors come from a woman between 40 and 50 years old in a cohort exposed to, infected with or recovered from COVID-19 (not recorded which). CDR3s include the opening cysteine and the closing phenylalanine or tryptophan. D genes are given only for firm matches. Expanded clones get a size class; other rows say once, few or many, or leave the size out.

>TRBJ1-1|TRBV7-9|NA|TRBD1
TGTGCCAGCAGCTCCAACCACGACAGGGGGACGATAGAAGCTTTCTTT
CASSSNHDRGTIEAFF
>TRBJ2-7|TRBV27|NA|NA
TGTGCCAGCAGTTCGCAGGCTACCGAGCAGTACTTC
CASSSQATEQYF
>TRBJ1-3|TRBV6-1|NA|NA
TGTGCCAGCAGTGAAGCGCTTGCAGGGCACTCTGGAAACACCATATATTTT
CASSEALAGHSGNTIYF
>TRBJ1-1|TRBV29-1|NA|NA
TGCAGCGTTGAACCGGCAGGAGGGAACACTGAAGCTTTCTTT
CSVEPAGGNTEAFF
>TRBJ2-1|TRBV4-2|few|TRBD2
TGTGCCAGCAGCCAAGTTGCCCTAGCGGGTAACAATGAGCAGTTCTTC
CASSQVALAGNNEQFF
>TRBJ1-1|TRBV6-5|NA|TRBD1
TGTGCCAGCAGTTACATTCAGGGGGTAGCTGAAGCTTTCTTT
CASSYIQGVAEAFF
>TRBJ1-5|TRBV5-8|NA|NA
TGTGCCAGCAGCGAGAGGACAGGCAATCAGCCCCAGCATTTT
CASSERTGNQPQHF
>TRBJ2-7|TRBV7-2|NA|TRBD1
TGTGCCAGCAGCTTTAGGACAGGGGGACCCTACGAGCAGTACTTC
CASSFRTGGPYEQYF
>TRBJ2-1|TRBV5-1|once|TRBD2
TGCGCCAGCAGCTTGGACACTAGCGGGAGGGCGGGGGCATACAATGAGCAGTTCTTC
CASSLDTSGRAGAYNEQFF
>TRBJ2-1|TRBV28|NA|NA
TGTGCCAGCAGCCACAGGGACGAGCAGTTCTTC
CASSHRDEQFF
>TRBJ2-5|TRBV4-1|NA|NA
TGCGCCAGCAGCCCCTCCTCCGGCCAGGACCAAGAGACCCAGTACTTC
CASSPSSGQDQETQYF
>TRBJ2-1|TRBV7-2|NA|NA
TGTGCCAGCAGCCCCCTCTTCGGGGGTGAGCAGTTCTTC
CASSPLFGGEQFF
>TRBJ1-4|TRBV28|NA|TRBD1
TGTGCCAGCAGTCCCTCCGGGACAGGAGGCGAAAAACTGTTTTTT
CASSPSGTGGEKLFF
>TRBJ1-4|TRBV10-3|NA|NA
TGTGCCATCAGTGATCACAGGGCTGAAAAACTGTTTTTT
CAISDHRAEKLFF
>TRBJ1-2|TRBV4-1|NA|TRBD1
TGCGCCAGCAGCCAAGAGTGGACAGGGGCTTTCTATGGCTACACCTTC
CASSQEWTGAFYGYTF
>TRBJ2-5|TRBV19|NA|NA
TGTGCCAGTAGTATCCTTGGCGGGGTAGGGACCCAGTACTTC
CASSILGGVGTQYF
>TRBJ1-3|TRBV9|NA|NA
TGTGCCAGCAGCGTAGAACAGGGCCGAAACACCATATATTTT
CASSVEQGRNTIYF
>TRBJ1-1|TRBV4-3|NA|TRBD1
TGCGCCAGCAGCCAAGAACAGGGGGCTTTGGGGATTGAAGCTTTCTTT
CASSQEQGALGIEAFF
>TRBJ1-1|TRBV6-5|NA|TRBD1
TGTGCCAGCAGTCACAGGGGGCAGAACACTGAAGCTTTCTTT
CASSHRGQNTEAFF
>TRBJ1-2|TRBV9|NA|NA
TGTGCCAGCAGCGTAACAGACGACTATGGCTACACCTTC
CASSVTDDYGYTF
>TRBJ1-4|TRBV19|once|NA
TGTGCCAGTAGTAATGGGGGACTGCTCGGAGGGGAAAAACTGTTTTTT
CASSNGGLLGGEKLFF
>TRBJ1-2|TRBV28|NA|NA
TGTGCCAGCAGTCCTATTGGCTATGGCTACACCTTC
CASSPIGYGYTF
>TRBJ2-1|TRBV6-5|NA|NA
TGTGCCAGCAGTTCCATGGGACTGGCCAATGAGCAGTTCTTC
CASSSMGLANEQFF
>TRBJ2-7|TRBV5-5|NA|TRBD1
TGTGCCAGCAGCTCCCCGGGACAGGGTGGGTACGAGCAGTACTTC
CASSSPGQGGYEQYF
>TRBJ2-7|TRBV9|NA|TRBD2
TGTGCCAGCAGCGTAATGGCGGGAGGAACCTACGAGCAGTACTTC
CASSVMAGGTYEQYF
>TRBJ2-7|TRBV25-1|NA|TRBD2
TGTGCCAGCATGAGCGGGAGACGGTCCTACGAGCAGTACTTC
CASMSGRRSYEQYF
>TRBJ1-1|TRBV4-2|NA|NA
TGTGCCAGCAGCCAAGAGATAATCGGGGTAGGAAACACTGAAGCTTTCTTT
CASSQEIIGVGNTEAFF
>TRBJ1-1|TRBV7-8|once|NA
TGTGCCAGCAGCTTTAAGGGACTTAACACTGAAGCTTTCTTT
CASSFKGLNTEAFF
>TRBJ2-1|TRBV14|NA|TRBD2
TGTGCCAGCAGCTTCGGACTAGCGGGACGCGAGCAGTTCTTC
CASSFGLAGREQFF
>TRBJ2-7|TRBV7-8|NA|TRBD2
TGTGCCAGCAGCTTAGGGCTAGCGGGGCTTGCCTACGAGCAGTACTTC
CASSLGLAGLAYEQYF
>TRBJ1-1|TRBV3-1/TRBV3-2|NA|NA
TGTGCCAGCAGCCAACTTGGGGGGGTCATGAACACTGAAGCTTTCTTT
CASSQLGGVMNTEAFF
>TRBJ2-3|TRBV9|NA|TRBD2
TGTGCCACCGGGAGGGGGGATACGCAGTATTTT
CATGRGDTQYF
>TRBJ1-3|TRBV11-3|NA|TRBD1
TGTGCCAGCAGCTTCCGGGACAGGGGAACTGGAAACACCATATATTTT
CASSFRDRGTGNTIYF
>TRBJ2-1|TRBV19|NA|TRBD2
TGTGCCAGTAGCTCTAGCGGGAGGCCCAATGAGCAGTTCTTC
CASSSSGRPNEQFF
>TRBJ2-3|TRBV28|many|NA
TGTGCCAGCAGTTTAATCGGACTCCGCCACACAGATACGCAGTATTTT
CASSLIGLRHTDTQYF
>TRBJ2-6|TRBV24-1|NA|NA
TGTGCCACCAGCGGTGGGGGCAGGGGGGCCAACGTCCTGACTTTC
CATSGGGRGANVLTF
>TRBJ2-5|TRBV7-9|NA|NA
TGTGCCAGCAGCCAAGGTGTAGCGGAGACCCAGTACTTC
CASSQGVAETQYF
>TRBJ2-5|TRBV5-4|NA|TRBD2
TGTGCCAGCAGCTTGGGCGGCGGGAGGGCCCAGGGTGAGACCCAGTACTTC
CASSLGGGRAQGETQYF
>TRBJ1-5|TRBV10-2|NA|NA
TGCGCCAGCAGTGAAAACGGGAAAAATCAGCCCCAGCATTTT
CASSENGKNQPQHF